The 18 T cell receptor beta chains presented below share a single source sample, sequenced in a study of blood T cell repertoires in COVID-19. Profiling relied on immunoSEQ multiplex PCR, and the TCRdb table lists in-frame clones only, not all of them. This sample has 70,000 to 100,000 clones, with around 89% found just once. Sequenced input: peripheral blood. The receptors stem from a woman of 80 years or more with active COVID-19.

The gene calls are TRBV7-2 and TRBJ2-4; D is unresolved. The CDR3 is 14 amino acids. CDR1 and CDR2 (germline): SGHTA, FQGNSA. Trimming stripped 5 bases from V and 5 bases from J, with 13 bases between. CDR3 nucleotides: TGTGCCAGCAGCCCGACACGGATCGAAAACATTCAGTACTTC. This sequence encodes CASSPTRIENIQYF.

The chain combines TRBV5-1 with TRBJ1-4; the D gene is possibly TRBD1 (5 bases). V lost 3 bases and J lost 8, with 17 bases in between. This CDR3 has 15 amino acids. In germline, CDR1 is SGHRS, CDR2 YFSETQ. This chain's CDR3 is CASSSRGDGLEKLFF. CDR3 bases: TGCGCCAGCAGCTCCCGGGGGGACGGACTCGAAAAACTGTTTTTT.

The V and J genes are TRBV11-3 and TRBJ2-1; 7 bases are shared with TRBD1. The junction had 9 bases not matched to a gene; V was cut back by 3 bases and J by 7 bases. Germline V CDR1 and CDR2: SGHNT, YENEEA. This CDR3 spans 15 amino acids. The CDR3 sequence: CASSLVGGIRNEQFF. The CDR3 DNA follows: TGTGCCAGCAGCTTGGTAGGGGGCATAAGAAATGAGCAGTTCTTC.

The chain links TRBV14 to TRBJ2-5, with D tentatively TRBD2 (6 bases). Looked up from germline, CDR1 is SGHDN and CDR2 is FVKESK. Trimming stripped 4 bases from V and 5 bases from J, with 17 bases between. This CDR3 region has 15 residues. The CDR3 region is CASSRLVGGAETQYF. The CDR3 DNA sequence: TGTGCCAGCAGCCGATTAGTAGGAGGGGCGGAGACCCAGTACTTC.

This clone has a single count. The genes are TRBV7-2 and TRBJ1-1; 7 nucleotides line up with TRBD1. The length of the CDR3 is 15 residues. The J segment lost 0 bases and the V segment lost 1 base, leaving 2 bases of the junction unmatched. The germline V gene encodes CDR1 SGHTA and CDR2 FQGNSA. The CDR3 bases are TGTGCCAGCAGCTTAGTAACAGGGGTGAACACTGAAGCTTTCTTT. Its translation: CASSLVTGVNTEAFF.

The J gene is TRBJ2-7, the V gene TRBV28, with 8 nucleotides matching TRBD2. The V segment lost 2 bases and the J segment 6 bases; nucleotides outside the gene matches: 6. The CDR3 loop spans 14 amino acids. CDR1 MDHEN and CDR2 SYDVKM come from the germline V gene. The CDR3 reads CASSLLRRGGEQYF. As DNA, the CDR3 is TGTGCCAGCAGTTTACTCCGCCGGGGGGGCGAGCAGTACTTC.

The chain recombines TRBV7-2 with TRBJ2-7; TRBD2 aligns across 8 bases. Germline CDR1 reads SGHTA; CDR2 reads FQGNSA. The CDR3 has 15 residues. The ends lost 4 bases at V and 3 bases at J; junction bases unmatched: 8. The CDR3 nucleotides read TGTGCCAGCAGCTACCAGGGTACTAGCGGCTACGAGCAGTACTTC. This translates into CASSYQGTSGYEQYF.

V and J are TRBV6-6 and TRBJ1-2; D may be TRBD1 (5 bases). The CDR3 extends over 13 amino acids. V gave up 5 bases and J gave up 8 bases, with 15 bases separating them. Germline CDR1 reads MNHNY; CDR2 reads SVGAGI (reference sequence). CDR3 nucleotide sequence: TGTGCCAGCAGTGGGCGTGGGGGGGAAGGCTACACCTTC. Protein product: CASSGRGGEGYTF.

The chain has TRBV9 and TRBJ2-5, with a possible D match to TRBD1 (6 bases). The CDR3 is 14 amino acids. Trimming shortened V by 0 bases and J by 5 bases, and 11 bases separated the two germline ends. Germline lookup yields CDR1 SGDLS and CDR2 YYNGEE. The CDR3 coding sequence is TGTGCCAGCAGCGTAGGAGGTAGGGGGGAGACCCAGTACTTC. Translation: CASSVGGRGETQYF. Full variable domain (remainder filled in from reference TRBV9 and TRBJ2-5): DSGVTQTPKHLITATGQRVTLRCSPRSGDLSVYWYQQSLDQGLQFLIQYYNGEERAKGNILERFSAQQFPDLHSELNLSSLELGDSALYFCASSVGGRGETQYFGPGTRLLVL.

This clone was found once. CDR3 amino acids: CASSPRPGARTDTQYF. The CDR3 DNA reads TGTGCCAGCAGCCCCCGTCCAGGGGCTCGCACAGATACGCAGTATTTT. J is TRBJ2-3 and V is TRBV28, with a tentative D call TRBD1 (6 bases). The germline CDR1 and CDR2 sequences are MDHEN and SYDVKM. V lost 6 bases, J lost 1 base, and 17 bases lay in between. CDR3 length equals 16 residues.

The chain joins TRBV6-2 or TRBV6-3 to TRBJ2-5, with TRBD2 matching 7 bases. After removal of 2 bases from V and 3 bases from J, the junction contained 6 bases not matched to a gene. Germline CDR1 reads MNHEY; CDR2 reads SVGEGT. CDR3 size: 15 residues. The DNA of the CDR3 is TGTGCCAGCAGTTACGGTGAGCTAGCGGAAGAGACCCAGTACTTC. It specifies CASSYGELAEETQYF.

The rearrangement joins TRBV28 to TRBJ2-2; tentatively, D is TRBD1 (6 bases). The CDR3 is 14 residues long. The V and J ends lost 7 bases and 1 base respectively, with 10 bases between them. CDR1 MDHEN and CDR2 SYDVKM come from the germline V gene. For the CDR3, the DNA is TGTGCCAGCAAAGGGGGTCGGAACACCGGGGAGCTGTTTTTT. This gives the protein CASKGGRNTGELFF.

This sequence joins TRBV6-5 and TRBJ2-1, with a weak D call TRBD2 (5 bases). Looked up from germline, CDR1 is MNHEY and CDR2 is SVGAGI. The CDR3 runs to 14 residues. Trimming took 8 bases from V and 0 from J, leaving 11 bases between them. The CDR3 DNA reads TGTGCCAGCGCCTCGGGGAGCTCCTACAATGAGCAGTTCTTC. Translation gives CASASGSSYNEQFF.

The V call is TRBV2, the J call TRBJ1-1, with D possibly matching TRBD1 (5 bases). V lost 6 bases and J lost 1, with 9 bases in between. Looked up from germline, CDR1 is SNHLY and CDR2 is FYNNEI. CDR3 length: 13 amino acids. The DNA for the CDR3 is TGTGCCAGCAGAGGTGACAGGAACACTGAAGCTTTCTTT. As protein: CASRGDRNTEAFF. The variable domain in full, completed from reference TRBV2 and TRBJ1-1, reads EPEVTQTPSHQVTQMGQEVILRCVPISNHLYFYWYRQILGQKVEFLVSFYNNEISEKSEIFDDQFSVERPDGSNFTLKIRSTKLEDSAMYFCASRGDRNTEAFFGQGTRLTVV.

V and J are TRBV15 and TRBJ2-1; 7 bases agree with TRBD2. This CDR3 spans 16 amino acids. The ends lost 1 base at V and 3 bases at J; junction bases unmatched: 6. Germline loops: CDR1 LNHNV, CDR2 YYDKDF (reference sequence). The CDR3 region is CATSRGAGVRYNEQFF. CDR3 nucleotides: TGTGCCACCAGCAGAGGCGCGGGAGTCCGCTACAATGAGCAGTTCTTC.

This chain's CDR3 is CATSAPPTGHKFF. In DNA, the CDR3 is TGTGCCACCAGTGCCCCGCCCACGGGACACAAGTTCTTC. The rearrangement joins TRBV24-1 to TRBJ2-1, with a tentative D call TRBD1 (6 bases). With 5 bases removed from V and 14 bases from J, the gap between germline ends came to 18 bases. Germline CDR1 reads KGHDR; CDR2 reads SFDVKD. This CDR3 spans 13 amino acids.

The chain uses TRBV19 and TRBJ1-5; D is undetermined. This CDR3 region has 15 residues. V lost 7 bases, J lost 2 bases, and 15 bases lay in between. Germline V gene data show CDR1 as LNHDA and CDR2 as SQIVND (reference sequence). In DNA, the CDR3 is TGTGCCAGTATCTCCAATGCAGCGGGCAATCAGCCCCAGCATTTT. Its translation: CASISNAAGNQPQHF. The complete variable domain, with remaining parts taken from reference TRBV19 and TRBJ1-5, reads DGGITQSPKYLFRKEGQNVTLSCEQNLNHDAMYWYRQDPGQGLRLIYYSQIVNDFQKGDIAEGYSVSREKKESFPLTVTSAQKNPTAFYLCASISNAAGNQPQHFGDGTRLSIL.

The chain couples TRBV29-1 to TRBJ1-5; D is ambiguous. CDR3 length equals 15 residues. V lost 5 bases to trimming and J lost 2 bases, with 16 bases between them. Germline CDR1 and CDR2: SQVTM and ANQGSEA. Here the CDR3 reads CSVLNWKGGNQPQHF. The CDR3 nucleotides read TGCAGCGTTCTCAATTGGAAGGGAGGCAATCAGCCCCAGCATTTT.